Reported below is one T cell receptor beta chain. Its target is not known. TCRdb called the 5' RACE reads again in MiXCR, with one record for every CDR3 protein. The sample holds approximately 110,000 distinct CDR3 sequences, around 24% seen once. The CDR3 is 12 residues long. Germline CDR1 and CDR2: SGHVS and FNYEAQ. V lost 5 bases, J lost 10 bases, and 14 bases lay in between. This entry is derived from a study of CD8 T cells in ankylosing spondylitis. Study results and caveats: Some of these motif variants have turned up before, in reports on reactive arthritis synovial fluid and blood.

This clonotype was obtained from a male donor with ankylosing spondylitis. The V and J genes are TRBV7-6 and TRBJ2-5; tentative D call: TRBD1 (6 bases). Sequencing input: synovial fluid, either unsorted or a sorted T cell fraction (not recorded which). For the CDR3, the DNA is TGTGCCAGCAGCCAAGCACAGGGTCACCAGTACTTC. Translated: CASSQAQGHQYF.